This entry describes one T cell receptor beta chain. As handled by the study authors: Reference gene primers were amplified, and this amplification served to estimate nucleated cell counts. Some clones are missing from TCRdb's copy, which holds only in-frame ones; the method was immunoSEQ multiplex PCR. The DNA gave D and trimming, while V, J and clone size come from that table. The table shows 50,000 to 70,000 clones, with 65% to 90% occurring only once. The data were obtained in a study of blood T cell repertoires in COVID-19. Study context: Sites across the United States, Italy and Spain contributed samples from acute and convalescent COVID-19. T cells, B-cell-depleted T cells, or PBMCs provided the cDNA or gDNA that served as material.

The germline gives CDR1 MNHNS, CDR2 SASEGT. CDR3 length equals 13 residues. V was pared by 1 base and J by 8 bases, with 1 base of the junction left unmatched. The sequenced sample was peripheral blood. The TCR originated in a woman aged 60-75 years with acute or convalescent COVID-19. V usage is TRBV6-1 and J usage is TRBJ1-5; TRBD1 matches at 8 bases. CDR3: CASSEVTGEPQHF. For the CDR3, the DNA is TGTGCCAGCAGTGAAGTGACAGGGGAGCCCCAGCATTTT.